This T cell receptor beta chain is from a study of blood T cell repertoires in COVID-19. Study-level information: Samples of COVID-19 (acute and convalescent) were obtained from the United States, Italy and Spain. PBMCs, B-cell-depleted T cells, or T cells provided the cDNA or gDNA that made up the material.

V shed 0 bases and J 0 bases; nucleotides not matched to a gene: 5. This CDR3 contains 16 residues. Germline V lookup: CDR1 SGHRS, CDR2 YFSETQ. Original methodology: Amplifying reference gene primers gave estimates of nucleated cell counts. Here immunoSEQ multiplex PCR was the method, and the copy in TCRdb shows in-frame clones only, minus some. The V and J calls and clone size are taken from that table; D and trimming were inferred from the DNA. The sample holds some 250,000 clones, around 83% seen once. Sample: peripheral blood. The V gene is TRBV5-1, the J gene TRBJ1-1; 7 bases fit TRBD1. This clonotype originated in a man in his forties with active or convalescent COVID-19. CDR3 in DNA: TGCGCCAGCAGCTTGGGCCGGGACAGCATGAACACTGAAGCTTTCTTT. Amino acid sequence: CASSLGRDSMNTEAFF.